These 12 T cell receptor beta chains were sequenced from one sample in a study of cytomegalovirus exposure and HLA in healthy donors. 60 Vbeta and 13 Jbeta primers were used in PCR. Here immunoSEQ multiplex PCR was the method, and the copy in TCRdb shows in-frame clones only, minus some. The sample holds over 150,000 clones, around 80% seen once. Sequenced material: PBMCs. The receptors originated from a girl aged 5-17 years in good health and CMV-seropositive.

The CDR3 reads CASLGQGTNTGELFF. The CDR3 DNA follows: TGTGCCAGCCTAGGACAGGGTACGAACACCGGGGAGCTGTTTTTT. The rearrangement links TRBV6-6 to TRBJ2-2; TRBD1 matches at 8 bases. Germline CDR1 reads MNHNY; CDR2 reads SVGAGI (reference sequence). V dropped 8 bases and J dropped 0; count of bases not matched to a gene: 5. The CDR3 runs 15 residues.

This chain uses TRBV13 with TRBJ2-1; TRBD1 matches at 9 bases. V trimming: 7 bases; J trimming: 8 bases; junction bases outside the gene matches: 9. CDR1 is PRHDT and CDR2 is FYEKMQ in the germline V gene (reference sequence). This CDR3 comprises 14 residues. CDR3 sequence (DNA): TGTGCCAGCACCCGGGACAGGGTCCCCCATGAGCAGTTCTTC. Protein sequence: CASTRDRVPHEQFF.

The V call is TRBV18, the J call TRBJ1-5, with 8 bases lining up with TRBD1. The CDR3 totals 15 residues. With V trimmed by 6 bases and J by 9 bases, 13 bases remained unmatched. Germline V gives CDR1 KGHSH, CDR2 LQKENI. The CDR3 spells CASSPTMQGAGPQHF. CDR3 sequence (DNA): TGTGCCAGCTCGCCAACCATGCAGGGGGCCGGGCCCCAGCATTTT.

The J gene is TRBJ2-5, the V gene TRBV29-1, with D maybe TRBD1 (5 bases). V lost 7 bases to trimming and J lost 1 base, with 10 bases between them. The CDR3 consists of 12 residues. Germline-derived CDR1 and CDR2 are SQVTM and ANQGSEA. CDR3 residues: CSGSQGQETQYF. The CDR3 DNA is TGCAGCGGGAGCCAGGGCCAAGAGACCCAGTACTTC.

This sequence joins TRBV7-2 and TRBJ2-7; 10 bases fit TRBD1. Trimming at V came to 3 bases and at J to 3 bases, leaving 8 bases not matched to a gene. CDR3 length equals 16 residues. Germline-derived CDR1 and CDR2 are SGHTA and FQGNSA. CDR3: CASSFSRTGGSYEQYF. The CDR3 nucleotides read TGTGCCAGCAGCTTCTCCCGGACAGGGGGGAGCTACGAGCAGTACTTC.

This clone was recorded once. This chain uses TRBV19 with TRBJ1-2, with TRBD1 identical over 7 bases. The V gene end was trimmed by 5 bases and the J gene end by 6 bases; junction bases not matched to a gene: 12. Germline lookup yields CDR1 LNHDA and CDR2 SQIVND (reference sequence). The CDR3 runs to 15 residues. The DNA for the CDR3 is TGTGCCAGTAGTCAACTTTCCGGGACAGCCGATGGCTACACCTTC. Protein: CASSQLSGTADGYTF.

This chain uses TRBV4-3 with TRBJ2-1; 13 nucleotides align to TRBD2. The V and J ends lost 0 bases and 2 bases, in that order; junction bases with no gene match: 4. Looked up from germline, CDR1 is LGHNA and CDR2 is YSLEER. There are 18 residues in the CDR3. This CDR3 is CASSQDPLAGGPYNEQFF. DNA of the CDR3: TGCGCCAGCAGCCAAGACCCACTAGCGGGGGGGCCCTACAATGAGCAGTTCTTC.

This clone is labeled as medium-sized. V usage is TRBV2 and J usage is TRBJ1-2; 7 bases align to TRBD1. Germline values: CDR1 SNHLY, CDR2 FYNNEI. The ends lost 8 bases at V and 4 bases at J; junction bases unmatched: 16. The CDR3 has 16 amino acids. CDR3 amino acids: CASRRQGGGVSYGYTF. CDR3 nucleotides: TGTGCCAGCCGCCGACAGGGCGGAGGAGTAAGCTATGGCTACACCTTC.

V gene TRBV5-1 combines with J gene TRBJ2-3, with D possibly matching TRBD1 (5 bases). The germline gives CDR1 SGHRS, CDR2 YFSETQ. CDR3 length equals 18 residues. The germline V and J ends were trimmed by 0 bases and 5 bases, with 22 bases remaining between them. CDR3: CASSLGSTRQPLGDTQYF. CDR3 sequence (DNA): TGCGCCAGCAGCTTGGGATCTACGAGACAGCCTCTCGGAGATACGCAGTATTTT.

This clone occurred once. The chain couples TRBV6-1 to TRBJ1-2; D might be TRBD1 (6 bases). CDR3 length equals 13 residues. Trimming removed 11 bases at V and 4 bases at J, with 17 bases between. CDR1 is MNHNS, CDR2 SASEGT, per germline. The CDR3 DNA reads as TGTGCCGTCACTCTTGGGGGCGGCTATGGCTACACCTTC. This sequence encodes CAVTLGGGYGYTF.

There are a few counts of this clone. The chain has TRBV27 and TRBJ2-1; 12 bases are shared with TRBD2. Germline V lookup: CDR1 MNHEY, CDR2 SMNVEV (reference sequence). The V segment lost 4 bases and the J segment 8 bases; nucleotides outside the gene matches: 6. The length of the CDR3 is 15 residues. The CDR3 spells CASSYLAGGLDEQFF. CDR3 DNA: TGTGCCAGCAGTTATCTAGCGGGAGGGCTCGATGAGCAGTTCTTC.

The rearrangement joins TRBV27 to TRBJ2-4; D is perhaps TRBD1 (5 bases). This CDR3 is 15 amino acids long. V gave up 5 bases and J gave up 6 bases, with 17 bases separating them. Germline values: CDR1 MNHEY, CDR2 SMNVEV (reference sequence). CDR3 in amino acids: CASSPLTKGSNIQYF. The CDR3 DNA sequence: TGTGCCAGCAGTCCCCTGACGAAGGGGTCAAACATTCAGTACTTC.